These T cell receptor beta chains were read from a single sample in a study of technical replicates of blood from several donors. This table comes from immunoSEQ multiplex PCR, and its TCRdb copy is limited to in-frame clones, with some not included. This table has 74,000 or so clones, roughly 93% appearing once. Material: T cells isolated from PBMCs. Receptor source: a human donor in good health. Both conserved end residues are part of each CDR3. The order of the fields is V gene, D gene, J gene, clone size, CDR3 protein, CDR3 DNA. A D gene is named only where the DNA matches it firmly. Only some rows state a clone size, as once, few, many or a class for expanded clones.

TRBV4-3	NA	TRBJ1-2	NA	CASSHILLGATLDGYTF	TGCGCCAGCAGCCACATCCTTTTGGGGGCGACACTGGACGGCTACACCTTC
TRBV5-4	NA	TRBJ1-2	NA	CASSLEGDDYGYTF	TGTGCCAGCAGCTTGGAGGGAGACGACTATGGCTACACCTTC
TRBV7-2	NA	TRBJ1-5	NA	CASSPGVGNQPQHF	TGTGCCAGCAGTCCGGGGGTGGGCAATCAGCCCCAGCATTTT
TRBV10-3	NA	TRBJ1-4	NA	CAISESSTPRRTNEKLFF	TGTGCCATCAGTGAGTCCTCGACTCCAAGGCGCACTAATGAAAAACTGTTTTTT
TRBV9	NA	TRBJ2-7	once	CASSVAASSYEQYF	TGTGCCAGCAGCGTAGCTGCTAGCTCCTACGAGCAGTACTTC
TRBV29-1	NA	TRBJ2-1	NA	CSVPGLSYNEQFF	TGCAGCGTGCCGGGACTTAGCTACAATGAGCAGTTCTTC
TRBV10-3	TRBD1	TRBJ2-1	once	CAISGDRNNEQFF	TGTGCCATCAGTGGGGACAGAAACAATGAGCAGTTCTTC
TRBV11-2	TRBD2	TRBJ2-3	NA	CASSTSAIDTQYF	TGTGCCAGCAGCACTAGCGCAATTGATACGCAGTATTTT
TRBV6-4	TRBD1	TRBJ2-1	NA	CASSDSWDSNEQFF	TGTGCCAGCAGTGACTCGTGGGACAGCAATGAGCAGTTCTTC
TRBV6-5	TRBD2	TRBJ2-2	NA	CASRVTSGLTGELFF	TGTGCCAGCAGAGTGACTAGCGGACTCACCGGGGAGCTGTTTTTT
TRBV19	TRBD1	TRBJ1-5	once	CASRRQGSGNQPQHF	TGTGCCAGTAGAAGACAGGGTTCGGGCAATCAGCCCCAGCATTTT
TRBV9	TRBD2	TRBJ2-7	NA	CASSVGLAASYEQYF	TGTGCCAGCAGCGTAGGACTAGCGGCCTCCTACGAGCAGTACTTC
TRBV13	TRBD1	TRBJ2-7	NA	CASSSGGTGAYEQYF	TGTGCCAGCAGCTCCGGTGGGACAGGGGCCTACGAGCAGTACTTC
TRBV18	TRBD1	TRBJ1-1	NA	CASSSTGVNTEAFF	TGTGCCAGCTCCTCGACAGGGGTGAACACTGAAGCTTTCTTT
TRBV7-2	TRBD2	TRBJ2-7	NA	CASSLARLASRGNEQYF	TGTGCCAGCAGCTTAGCTCGACTAGCGTCTAGGGGGAACGAGCAGTACTTC
TRBV6-1	TRBD1	TRBJ1-2	NA	CASSELGQGYGYTF	TGTGCCAGCAGTGAATTAGGACAGGGATATGGCTACACCTTC
TRBV4-2	TRBD2	TRBJ2-2	NA	CASSPGAGENTGELFF	TGTGCCAGCAGCCCTGGAGCGGGAGAGAACACCGGGGAGCTGTTTTTT
TRBV5-1	TRBD1	TRBJ2-7	NA	CASKSSGTASSYEQYF	TGCGCCAGCAAAAGTTCTGGGACAGCAAGCTCCTACGAGCAGTACTTC
TRBV2	TRBD1	TRBJ1-5	NA	CASSGLVNPGQKNQPQHF	TGTGCCAGCAGTGGTCTTGTTAATCCGGGACAGAAGAATCAGCCCCAGCATTTT
TRBV19	NA	TRBJ1-1	NA	CASSGLSMNTEAFF	TGTGCCAGTAGTGGGCTGTCCATGAACACTGAAGCTTTCTTT
TRBV7-6	TRBD2	TRBJ2-1	NA	CASRTSGSNEQFF	TGTGCCAGTCGGACTAGCGGGAGCAATGAGCAGTTCTTC
TRBV2	NA	TRBJ1-4	NA	CASSEDKSLPTRENEKLFF	TGTGCCAGCAGTGAAGACAAAAGCCTTCCTACAAGGGAGAATGAAAAACTGTTTTTT
TRBV19	NA	TRBJ1-5	NA	CASRLGAQPQHF	TGTGCCAGTAGGTTGGGGGCTCAGCCCCAGCATTTT
TRBV2	TRBD1	TRBJ1-1	NA	CASSDGTVRTEAFF	TGTGCCAGCAGTGATGGGACAGTAAGAACTGAAGCTTTCTTT
TRBV6-5	NA	TRBJ2-1	NA	CASSPTSTDEQFF	TGTGCCAGCAGCCCGACTAGTACCGATGAGCAGTTCTTC
TRBV5-1	TRBD2	TRBJ2-2	NA	CASRETSGKVGELFF	TGCGCCAGCAGAGAGACTAGCGGGAAGGTCGGGGAGCTGTTTTTT
TRBV11-3	NA	TRBJ1-2	NA	CASSLEQSYGYTF	TGTGCCAGCAGCTTAGAACAAAGTTATGGCTACACCTTC
TRBV19	NA	TRBJ1-5	NA	CASSPGHIYSNQPQHF	TGTGCCAGTAGCCCTGGACACATCTATAGCAATCAGCCCCAGCATTTT
TRBV11-2	TRBD1	TRBJ1-4	NA	CALGQGGEKLFF	TGTGCCCTTGGACAGGGAGGGGAAAAACTGTTTTTT
TRBV7-9	NA	TRBJ2-2	NA	CASSPIGISTGELFF	TGTGCCAGCAGCCCGATTGGCATAAGCACCGGGGAGCTGTTTTTT
TRBV5-1	TRBD2	TRBJ2-1	few	CASSFPSGSNEQFF	TGCGCCAGCAGCTTCCCTAGCGGGAGTAATGAGCAGTTCTTC
TRBV27	NA	TRBJ2-3	NA	CASGPDTQYF	TGTGCCAGCGGCCCAGATACGCAGTATTTT
TRBV30	NA	TRBJ2-7	NA	CAWSPSGDEQYF	TGTGCCTGGAGTCCCTCGGGGGACGAGCAGTACTTC
TRBV5-4	TRBD2	TRBJ2-7	NA	CASSLDLAGNYEQYF	TGTGCCAGCAGCTTGGATCTAGCGGGGAACTACGAGCAGTACTTC
TRBV9	NA	TRBJ2-1	once	CASSVGGASSYNEQFF	TGTGCCAGCAGCGTAGGAGGCGCTAGCTCCTACAATGAGCAGTTCTTC
TRBV7-9	NA	TRBJ1-4	NA	CASSLKPRGNEKLFF	TGTGCCAGCAGCTTAAAGCCTAGGGGTAATGAAAAACTGTTTTTT
TRBV4-2	TRBD1	TRBJ1-2	NA	CASSLHTGQVLLGDGYTF	TGTGCCAGCAGCCTACACACCGGACAGGTTCTCCTCGGGGATGGCTACACCTTC
TRBV28	TRBD2	TRBJ2-1	NA	CASSFSRETSGLSSYNEQFF	TGTGCCAGCAGTTTCTCCAGAGAGACTAGCGGGCTGAGCTCCTACAATGAGCAGTTCTTC
TRBV10-3	TRBD1	TRBJ1-4	NA	CAISESPGGNEKLFF	TGTGCCATCAGTGAGTCGCCAGGGGGAAACGAAAAACTGTTTTTT
TRBV27	NA	TRBJ2-1	NA	CASSSFPYNEQFF	TGTGCCAGCAGTTCGTTCCCCTACAATGAGCAGTTCTTC
TRBV27	NA	TRBJ1-1	NA	CASSLRGEDTEAFF	TGTGCCAGCAGTTTAAGGGGCGAGGACACTGAAGCTTTCTTT
TRBV15	NA	TRBJ1-1	NA	CATSRDIYGPYATEAFF	TGTGCCACCAGCAGAGATATTTATGGGCCTTACGCCACTGAAGCTTTCTTT
TRBV6-1	TRBD1	TRBJ1-1	NA	CASSDRGDNTEAFF	TGTGCCAGCAGTGACAGGGGGGATAACACTGAAGCTTTCTTT
TRBV4-2	TRBD2	TRBJ2-3	NA	CASSQEGGLAADTQYF	TGTGCCAGCAGCCAAGAGGGGGGACTAGCCGCAGATACGCAGTATTTT
TRBV28	NA	TRBJ1-2	NA	CASKRGFNYGYTF	TGTGCCAGCAAGAGGGGGTTTAACTATGGCTACACCTTC
TRBV4-1	TRBD2	TRBJ2-7	once	CASSQVGELASLYEQYF	TGCGCCAGCAGCCAAGTGGGGGAACTAGCGAGCCTATACGAGCAGTACTTC
TRBV18	NA	TRBJ1-4	NA	CASSPGTREKLFF	TGTGCCAGCTCACCAGGGACAAGGGAAAAACTGTTTTTT
TRBV4-1	TRBD1	TRBJ1-1	NA	CASRVGTGAFF	TGCGCCAGCAGGGTTGGGACAGGAGCTTTCTTT
TRBV4-2	TRBD2	TRBJ2-7	NA	CASSQDMLAGGFIEQYF	TGTGCCAGCAGCCAAGATATGCTAGCGGGAGGGTTTATAGAGCAGTACTTC
TRBV27	NA	TRBJ2-7	NA	CASSHRNRDIRSYEQYF	TGTGCCAGCAGCCACCGAAACAGGGATATTAGGTCCTACGAGCAGTACTTC
TRBV28	NA	TRBJ2-3	NA	CASSWGSTDTQYF	TGTGCCAGCAGTTGGGGCAGCACAGATACGCAGTATTTT
TRBV14	NA	TRBJ1-2	NA	CASSLGEWSGYGYTF	TGTGCCAGCAGCCTCGGGGAATGGTCTGGCTATGGCTACACCTTC
TRBV4-2	NA	TRBJ2-7	NA	CASSQESGLAQEQYF	TGTGCCAGCAGCCAGGAAAGCGGTCTAGCGCAGGAGCAGTACTTC
TRBV5-6	TRBD2	TRBJ2-3	NA	CASSLFGLAGSTDTQYF	TGCGCCAGCAGCTTGTTTGGACTAGCGGGGAGCACAGATACGCAGTATTTT
TRBV9	NA	TRBJ2-2	NA	CASSVEVMGAGELFF	TGTGCCAGCAGCGTAGAGGTAATGGGAGCCGGGGAGCTGTTTTTT
TRBV25-1	NA	TRBJ2-7	NA	CASSAAAGNEQYF	TGTGCCAGCAGTGCGGCCGCCGGGAACGAGCAGTACTTC